These 7 T cell receptor beta chains were all obtained from the same sample, sequenced in a study of blood T cell repertoires in COVID-19. Some clones are missing from TCRdb's copy, which holds only in-frame ones; the method was immunoSEQ multiplex PCR. The sample records about 240,000 clones, around 90% being singletons. Specimen: peripheral blood. Receptor source: a man between 25 and 39 years old with COVID-19, enrolled during active disease.

This chain links TRBV20-1 with TRBJ1-5; 9 bases map to TRBD1. The junction had 7 bases not matched to a gene; V was cut back by 3 bases and J by 4 bases. Germline assignment: CDR1 DFQATT and CDR2 SNEGSKA (reference sequence). The CDR3 contains 15 residues. The DNA of the CDR3 is TGCAGTGCTAGTTACAGGGGGCTAGGAAATCAGCCCCAGCATTTT. This codes for CSASYRGLGNQPQHF.

The CDR3, as DNA: TGTGCCAGCTCACCAGGGACAGCTTCTGGAAACACCATATATTTT. As protein: CASSPGTASGNTIYF. The V call is TRBV18, the J call TRBJ1-3; 7 bases match TRBD1. This CDR3 has 15 amino acids. Germline V gives CDR1 KGHSH, CDR2 LQKENI. The J segment lost 1 base and the V segment lost 2 bases, leaving 2 bases of the junction unmatched.

This sequence joins TRBV3-1 (or the pseudogene TRBV3-2) and TRBJ1-2, with 9 bases fitting TRBD1. This CDR3 comprises 14 residues. The V and J ends lost 4 bases and 6 bases, in that order; junction bases with no gene match: 6. Germline V gives CDR1 LGHDT, CDR2 YNNKEL (reference sequence). The CDR3 nucleotides are TGTGCCAGCAGCCCTAGGGACAGGGAAGATGGCTACACCTTC. As protein: CASSPRDREDGYTF.

This chain uses TRBV7-2 with TRBJ2-4, with 8 bases lining up with TRBD1. Germline V gene sequence: CDR1 SGHTA, CDR2 FQGNSA. This CDR3 contains 14 residues. With 5 bases clipped from V and 5 bases from J, the junction kept 5 bases outside the gene matches. For the CDR3, the DNA is TGTGCCAGCAGCAGAGACAGGGGCCAAAACATTCAGTACTTC. Translated: CASSRDRGQNIQYF.

The CDR3 reads CASSGGQGNTDTQYF. The DNA of the CDR3 is TGTGCCAGCAGTGGGGGACAGGGGAACACAGATACGCAGTATTTT. The chain couples TRBV11-2 to TRBJ2-3; 10 nucleotides line up with TRBD1. Trimming took 6 bases from V and 2 from J; bases not matched to a gene: 5. This CDR3 spans 15 amino acids. CDR1 SGHAT and CDR2 FQNNGV come from the germline V gene.

This chain links TRBV2 with TRBJ1-3, with D maybe TRBD1 (5 bases). Trimming shortened V by 8 bases and J by 3 bases, and 26 bases separated the two germline ends. The CDR3 runs 18 residues. CDR1 and CDR2 (germline): SNHLY, FYNNEI. CDR3 loop: CASRNSAGPLEGGNTIYF. DNA for the CDR3: TGTGCCAGCCGGAATTCGGCGGGGCCTCTTGAGGGTGGAAACACCATATATTTT.

This sequence joins TRBV5-1 and TRBJ1-2; D ambiguous. The CDR3 loop spans 15 amino acids. The V gene lost 1 base and the J gene lost 1 base, with 11 bases spanning the gap. Germline CDR1 reads SGHRS; CDR2 reads YFSETQ. This CDR3 reads CASSLLQENNYGYTF. CDR3 in DNA: TGCGCCAGCAGCTTGTTGCAGGAAAATAACTATGGCTACACCTTC.